A single sample is the source of the 18 T cell receptor beta chains below, sequenced in a study of radiation and T cells in renal cell carcinoma. The sample's time point: blood 4 weeks post-SBRT, at nephrectomy. The treatment is: 15 Gy SBRT to primary tumor, nephrectomy 4 weeks later. TCRdb's copy holds only in-frame clones and misses some; the assay was immunoSEQ multiplex PCR. The table lists 50,000 to 70,000 clones, 60% to 85% of them singletons, with more than 6.5% in the top ten. Sequenced here: blood, sampled from a patient whose treatment included radiotherapy and nephrectomy. The receptors originated from a man aged 55 to 70 with renal cell carcinoma.

The table lists this clone with a few counts. The gene calls are TRBV7-9 and TRBJ1-2, with no clear D. Germline assignment: CDR1 SEHNR and CDR2 FQNEAQ (reference sequence). This CDR3 region has 12 residues. With 5 bases removed from V and 6 bases from J, the gap between germline ends came to 10 bases. The CDR3 DNA reads as TGTGCCAGCAGCCGTACTCTTCATGGCTACACCTTC. It codes for CASSRTLHGYTF.

For the CDR3, the DNA is TGCAGCGTCGGCCTAGGGCAGGGAGATACTGAAGCTTTCTTT. Protein sequence: CSVGLGQGDTEAFF. V is TRBV29-1 and J is TRBJ1-1; a possible D gene is TRBD1 (5 bases). The CDR3 runs to 14 residues. The V and J ends lost 6 bases and 5 bases respectively, with 19 bases between them. Germline V lookup: CDR1 SQVTM, CDR2 ANQGSEA.

This clone has only one observation. This chain joins TRBV10-3 and TRBJ1-3; D possibly corresponds to TRBD1 (5 bases). The CDR3 loop spans 15 amino acids. Germline loops: CDR1 ENHRY, CDR2 SYGVKD. Trimming left V 0 bases short and J 8 bases short, with 14 bases between. This CDR3 is CAISESGGEGHTIYF. The DNA for the CDR3 is TGTGCCATCAGTGAGTCCGGCGGGGAGGGGCACACCATATATTTT.

The chain's CDR3 is CSVAGTTFRDTQYF. The CDR3 DNA reads TGCAGCGTAGCCGGGACTACATTTCGGGATACGCAGTATTTT. The chain recombines TRBV29-1 with TRBJ2-3; 7 bases agree with TRBD2. Germline V lookup: CDR1 SQVTM, CDR2 ANQGSEA. V lost 6 bases and J lost 6; bases outside the gene matches: 12. The CDR3 contains 14 residues.

This chain uses TRBV11-2 with TRBJ2-3, with 9 bases aligning to TRBD1. Trimming at V came to 1 base and at J to 3 bases, leaving 5 bases not matched to a gene. Germline CDR1 is SGHAT and CDR2 is FQNNGV. This CDR3 spans 16 amino acids. The CDR3 is CASSLGPGQGTDTQYF. CDR3 sequence (DNA): TGTGCCAGCAGCTTAGGGCCGGGACAGGGAACAGATACGCAGTATTTT. Looking up the rest from reference TRBV11-2 and TRBJ2-3 gives the full variable domain: EAGVAQSPRYKIIEKRQSVAFWCNPISGHATLYWYQQILGQGPKLLIQFQNNGVVDDSQLPKDRFSAERLKGVDSTLKIQPAKLEDSAVYLCASSLGPGQGTDTQYFGPGTRLTVL.

The chain is built from TRBV5-5 and TRBJ2-2, with a tentative D call TRBD2 (6 bases). Per germline, CDR1 SGHKS and CDR2 YYEKEE (reference sequence). The CDR3 is 16 amino acids. Trimming took off 0 bases at V and 7 bases at J, with 16 bases between the two ends. The CDR3 loop is CASSLGSLRGGGELFF. The DNA for the CDR3 is TGTGCCAGCAGCTTGGGAAGCTTGCGGGGCGGCGGGGAGCTGTTTTTT.

This clone has more than one count but fewer than ten. The CDR3 protein is CASRTGTATGELFF. The CDR3 nucleotides read TGTGCCAGTAGGACCGGGACGGCCACCGGGGAGCTGTTTTTT. The chain combines TRBV19 with TRBJ2-2; D is tentatively TRBD1 or TRBD2 (5 bases each). Germline lookup yields CDR1 LNHDA and CDR2 SQIVND (reference sequence). This CDR3 is built from 14 residues. With 6 bases removed from V and 4 bases from J, the gap between germline ends came to 12 bases.

The V call is TRBV7-8, the J call TRBJ2-6; 10 positions match TRBD1. There are 18 residues in the CDR3. Germline lookup yields CDR1 SGHVS and CDR2 FQNEAQ. V lost 3 bases and J lost 2; bases outside the gene matches: 7. The CDR3 DNA reads TGTGCCAGCAGCTTTGAGAGACAGGGGGCGGCTGGGGCCAACGTCCTGACTTTC. Amino acid sequence: CASSFERQGAAGANVLTF.

The J gene is TRBJ2-1, the V gene TRBV2; TRBD2 is a possible D gene (6 bases). In germline, CDR1 is SNHLY, CDR2 FYNNEI. V lost 4 bases and J lost 5, with 12 bases in between. CDR3 length: 14 amino acids. The CDR3 sequence: CASSGGLINNEQFF. CDR3 coding DNA: TGTGCCAGCAGTGGGGGACTCATTAACAATGAGCAGTTCTTC.

This chain uses TRBV6-4 with TRBJ2-7, with 13 bases fitting TRBD2. The CDR3 is made up of 16 amino acids. CDR1 and CDR2 from the germline V gene are MRHNA and SNTAGT. V shed 2 bases, J shed 4 bases, and the junction held 5 bases outside the gene matches. As DNA, the CDR3 is TGTGCCAGCAGTGACCTACTAGCGGGAGGGCCTTACGAGCAGTACGTC. Its protein product is CASSDLLAGGPYEQYV.

Regarding this clone: Relative to the germline gene, one junction end is altered; a read error may explain this. The gene calls are TRBV5-1 and TRBJ2-1; D call uncertain. This CDR3 region has 14 residues. The germline gives CDR1 SGHRS, CDR2 YFSETQ. The CDR3 nucleotides are TGCGCCAGCAGTAGTAGCTACTCCCACAATGAGCAGTTCTTC. It specifies CASSSSYSHNEQFF.

V gene TRBV2 combines with J gene TRBJ1-4; D uncertain. Trimming stripped 7 bases from V and 6 bases from J, with 18 bases between. Per germline, CDR1 SNHLY and CDR2 FYNNEI. The CDR3 runs 15 residues. The DNA for the CDR3 is TGTGCCAGCACCCCCTGGAGGACCTCCTATGAAAAACTGTTTTTT. Translating it yields CASTPWRTSYEKLFF.

In its sample, this clone was seen once. The chain recombines TRBV5-1 with TRBJ1-4; D gene ambiguous. The ends were cut back, 5 bases at V and 1 base at J, with 6 bases in the middle. CDR1 is SGHRS, CDR2 YFSETQ, per germline. CDR3 size: 13 residues. The CDR3 is CASSEVTNEKLFF. The DNA for the CDR3 is TGCGCCAGCAGTGAGGTAACTAATGAAAAACTGTTTTTT. The variable domain in full, with the rest retrieved from reference TRBV5-1 and TRBJ1-4, is KAGVTQTPRYLIKTRGQQVTLSCSPISGHRSVSWYQQTPGQGLQFLFEYFSETQRNKGNFPGRFSGRQFSNSRSEMNVSTLELGDSALYLCASSEVTNEKLFFGSGTQLSVL.

This clone appeared a few times. CDR3 sequence reads: CASSLGVINTEAFF. The CDR3 nucleotides read TGTGCCAGCAGCTTAGGGGTCATAAACACTGAAGCTTTCTTT. This chain links TRBV7-2 with TRBJ1-1; no clear D gene. The CDR3 has 14 amino acids. The germline V gene has CDR1 SGHTA and CDR2 FQGNSA. The V gene lost 1 base and the J gene lost 2 bases, with 8 bases spanning the gap.

This clone was observed a few times. J is TRBJ1-3 and V is TRBV7-2; 8 bases fit TRBD1. The V and J ends lost 2 bases and 0 bases, in that order; junction bases with no gene match: 3. Germline assignment: CDR1 SGHTA and CDR2 FQGNSA. This CDR3 is 16 amino acids long. DNA of the CDR3: TGTGCCAGCAGCTTAACAGGGGGGAACTCTGGAAACACCATATATTTT. Amino acid sequence: CASSLTGGNSGNTIYF.

This chain links TRBV18 with TRBJ2-3, with 7 nucleotides matching TRBD2. The junction had 2 bases not matched to a gene; V was cut back by 2 bases and J by 0 bases. In germline, CDR1 is KGHSH, CDR2 LQKENI. The CDR3 is 15 residues long. In DNA, the CDR3 is TGTGCCAGCTCACCAGGGACTACTAGCACAGATACGCAGTATTTT. It is translated as CASSPGTTSTDTQYF.

This chain uses TRBV7-2 with TRBJ2-7; 7 nucleotides match TRBD1. J lost 6 bases, V lost 8 bases, and 13 bases had no gene match. The germline V gene has CDR1 SGHTA and CDR2 FQGNSA. The CDR3 totals 14 residues. The CDR3 DNA sequence: TGTGCCAGCGGACCTCGGACAGGACCCACCGAGCAGTACTTC. This translates into CASGPRTGPTEQYF.

This chain joins TRBV18 and TRBJ2-5, with TRBD1 identical over 9 bases. J lost 4 bases, V lost 3 bases, and 0 bases had no gene match. Germline CDR1 is KGHSH and CDR2 is LQKENI. The length of the CDR3 is 13 residues. In DNA form, the CDR3 reads TGTGCCAGCTCACCGACAGGGGGAGAGACCCAGTACTTC. As protein: CASSPTGGETQYF.